These T cell receptor beta chains were read from a single sample in a study of shared clonotypes between healthy human individuals. Generated by immunoSEQ multiplex PCR, the TCRdb table keeps only in-frame clones and is missing some. The sample shows roughly 1,100,000 clones, more than 60% of them seen only once. Sequenced material: memory CD4+ T cells sorted from blood. The receptors originated from a man aged 18 to 30 in good health. The CDR3 runs from the conserved cysteine through the conserved F or W. A D gene is named only where the DNA matches it firmly. For some rows the clone size is stated as once, few or many, or as a class when expanded; others skip it.

-	TRBV7-2	-	TRBJ2-2	CASSSQGATGELFF	TGTGCCAGCAGCTCACAGGGTGCCACCGGGGAGCTGTTTTTT
TRBD1	TRBV27	-	TRBJ1-1	CASSLRQGKVNTEAFF	TGTGCCAGCAGTCTCCGACAGGGGAAGGTGAACACTGAAGCTTTCTTT
-	TRBV19	-	TRBJ1-3	CASSIGQLGNTIYF	TGTGCCAGTAGTATCGGACAGTTAGGAAACACCATATATTTT
TRBD2	TRBV19	few	TRBJ2-3	CASSPRGASGDTQYF	TGTGCCAGTAGTCCGCGAGGGGCTAGCGGAGATACGCAGTATTTT
-	TRBV9	-	TRBJ1-4	CASSVNHGIFGEKLFF	TGTGCCAGCAGCGTTAACCACGGGATTTTTGGAGAAAAACTGTTTTTT
-	TRBV7-9	few	TRBJ2-5	CASNRGQGRIETQYF	TGTGCCAGCAACCGGGGCCAGGGTCGGATAGAGACCCAGTACTTC
-	TRBV7-7	-	TRBJ2-7	CASSPAGSYEQYF	TGTGCTAGCAGCCCGGCAGGGTCCTACGAGCAGTACTTC
-	TRBV30	-	TRBJ2-3	CAWSVGGLTSTDTQYF	TGTGCCTGGAGTGTAGGCGGCTTAACTAGCACAGATACGCAGTATTTT
TRBD1	TRBV2	-	TRBJ1-1	CASSPGTGGTEAFF	TGTGCCAGCAGTCCGGGGACAGGGGGAACTGAAGCTTTCTTT
TRBD2	TRBV7-6	-	TRBJ2-5	CASSAQRGDQETQYF	TGTGCCAGCAGCGCCCAGCGGGGAGACCAAGAGACCCAGTACTTC
-	TRBV30	few	TRBJ1-5	CAWSQQVGNQPQHF	TGTGCCTGGAGCCAACAGGTGGGCAATCAGCCCCAGCATTTT
-	TRBV9	-	TRBJ2-2	CASSARGLNTGELFF	TGTGCCAGCAGCGCCCGGGGTCTCAACACCGGGGAGCTGTTTTTT
TRBD1	TRBV18	few	TRBJ1-1	CASSPRQGAEGTEAFF	TGTGCCAGCTCACCTAGACAGGGGGCTGAAGGGACTGAAGCTTTCTTT
-	TRBV7-2	-	TRBJ2-7	CASTGSAVGYEQYF	TGTGCCAGCACGGGGTCCGCAGTGGGCTACGAGCAGTACTTC
TRBD2	TRBV5-1	-	TRBJ2-3	CASSLAGGAADTQYF	TGCGCCAGCAGCTTGGCCGGGGGGGCCGCAGATACGCAGTATTTT
-	TRBV28	-	TRBJ2-7	CASEDYRGSYEQYF	TGTGCCAGCGAGGACTACAGGGGTTCCTACGAGCAGTACTTC
-	TRBV9	-	TRBJ1-6	CASSATAAGGSPLHF	TGTGCCAGCAGCGCCACAGCTGCGGGTGGTTCACCCCTCCACTTT
-	TRBV6-6	-	TRBJ2-3	CASSYSIEAAQYF	TGTGCCAGCAGTTACTCGATCGAAGCTGCGCAGTATTTT
-	TRBV28	many	TRBJ2-6	CASSLSGAYTSGANVLTF	TGTGCCAGCAGTTTAAGTGGGGCTTACACCTCTGGGGCCAACGTCCTGACTTTC
-	TRBV6-5	-	TRBJ1-1	CASSQGGGAEAFF	TGTGCCAGCAGCCAAGGGGGAGGGGCTGAAGCTTTCTTT
TRBD1	TRBV11-2	-	TRBJ2-7	CASSLSGTVLGEQYF	TGTGCCAGCAGCTTATCCGGGACAGTCCTTGGCGAGCAGTACTTC
TRBD2	TRBV11-2	-	TRBJ2-5	CASSLQRGGGETQYF	TGTGCCAGCAGCTTACAGCGGGGGGGCGGCGAGACCCAGTACTTC
-	TRBV5-4	-	TRBJ1-3	CAVDGLGPGATGNTIYF	TGTGCCGTAGATGGGTTAGGGCCGGGGGCCACTGGAAACACCATATATTTT
-	TRBV15	-	TRBJ2-5	CATSRYLGGVQETQYF	TGTGCCACCAGCAGATATTTGGGCGGGGTCCAAGAGACCCAGTACTTC
-	TRBV7-7	-	TRBJ2-2	CASGAGLTGELFF	TGTGCTAGCGGTGCAGGGTTAACCGGGGAGCTGTTTTTT
TRBD1	TRBV2	few	TRBJ1-5	CASSEGQGSNQPQHF	TGTGCCAGCAGTGAAGGACAGGGTAGCAATCAGCCCCAGCATTTT
TRBD2	TRBV19	-	TRBJ2-7	CASRRSGGDTYEQYF	TGTGCCAGTAGGAGAAGCGGGGGGGATACCTACGAGCAGTACTTC
-	TRBV28	-	TRBJ2-7	CASCQGNLYEQYF	TGTGCCAGCTGCCAGGGAAACCTCTACGAGCAGTACTTC
-	TRBV28	-	TRBJ2-5	CASCPNKKTQYF	TGTGCCAGCTGTCCCAATAAGAAGACCCAGTACTTC
-	TRBV7-2	once	TRBJ2-2	CASSLRGGGTGELFF	TGTGCCAGCAGCTTACGGGGAGGCGGAACCGGGGAGCTGTTTTTT
-	TRBV19	-	TRBJ2-7	CASSRRAGDYEQYF	TGTGCCAGTAGCAGGCGAGCTGGTGACTACGAGCAGTACTTC
-	TRBV7-6	once	TRBJ2-1	CASSLGYGQGYNEQFF	TGTGCCAGCAGCTTAGGTTACGGCCAGGGGTACAATGAGCAGTTCTTC
-	TRBV7-8	-	TRBJ2-2	CASSAIGRANTGELFF	TGTGCCAGCAGCGCTATCGGGCGCGCGAACACCGGGGAGCTGTTTTTT
-	TRBV30	-	TRBJ1-1	CAWAGEASTGAFF	TGTGCCTGGGCAGGAGAGGCCTCAACAGGAGCTTTCTTT
-	TRBV5-1	-	TRBJ2-2	CASSSGTGNTGELFF	TGCGCCAGCAGCTCCGGGACGGGGAACACCGGGGAGCTGTTTTTT
TRBD1	TRBV5-4	-	TRBJ1-6	CASSLGQGSYNSPLHF	TGTGCCAGCAGCTTGGGACAGGGCAGCTATAATTCACCCCTCCACTTT
TRBD2	TRBV7-2	few	TRBJ2-1	CASSSGTSKGNEQFF	TGTGCCAGCAGCTCAGGGACTAGTAAGGGTAATGAGCAGTTCTTC
TRBD2	TRBV9	-	TRBJ2-2	CASSETSGALLNTGELFF	TGTGCCAGCAGCGAAACTAGCGGAGCACTACTAAACACCGGGGAGCTGTTTTTT
TRBD1	TRBV27	-	TRBJ2-1	CASSRGQGTYNEQFF	TGTGCCAGCAGTCGGGGACAGGGAACCTACAATGAGCAGTTCTTC
-	TRBV28	-	TRBJ1-2	CASSSRTENYGYTF	TGTGCCAGCAGTTCACGAACGGAGAACTATGGCTACACCTTC
-	TRBV6-5	once	TRBJ2-7	CASSYELGSSYEQYF	TGTGCCAGCAGTTACGAGTTGGGAAGCTCCTACGAGCAGTACTTC
-	TRBV10-1	-	TRBJ1-4	CASTSGFYEKLFF	TGCGCCAGCACCTCAGGGTTCTATGAAAAACTGTTTTTT